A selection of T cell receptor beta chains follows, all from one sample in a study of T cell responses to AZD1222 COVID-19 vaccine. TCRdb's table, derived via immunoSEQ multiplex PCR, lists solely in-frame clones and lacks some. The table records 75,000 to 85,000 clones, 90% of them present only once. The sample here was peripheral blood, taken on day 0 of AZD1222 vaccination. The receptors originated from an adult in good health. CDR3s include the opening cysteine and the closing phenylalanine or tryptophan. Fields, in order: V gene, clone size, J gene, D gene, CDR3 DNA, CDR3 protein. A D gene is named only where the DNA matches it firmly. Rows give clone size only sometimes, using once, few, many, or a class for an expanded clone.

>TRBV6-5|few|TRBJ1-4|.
TGTGCCAGCAGAACGGGGGGGCCAGGTGAAAAACTGTTTTTT
CASRTGGPGEKLFF
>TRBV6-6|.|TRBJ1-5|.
TGTGCCAGCAGTCAAACACAGACTCCTCAGCCCCAGCATTTT
CASSQTQTPQPQHF
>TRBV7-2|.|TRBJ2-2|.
TGTGCCAGCAGCTCCTGGGGCGTGCAGAACACCGGGGAGCTGTTTTTT
CASSSWGVQNTGELFF
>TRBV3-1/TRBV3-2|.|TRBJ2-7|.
TGTGCCAGCAGCCGGGAAGGCGAGCAGTACTTC
CASSREGEQYF
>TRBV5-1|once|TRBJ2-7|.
TGCGCCAGCAGCTTGGCGGGCAGGGCCTACGAGCAGTACTTC
CASSLAGRAYEQYF
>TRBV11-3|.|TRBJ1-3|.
TGTGCCAGCAGCTTAGACAGCTCTGGAAACACCATATATTTT
CASSLDSSGNTIYF
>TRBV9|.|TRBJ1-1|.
TGTGCCAGCAGCGTATTCCCCAATTGGGCACCCCAAGGCCCAGGCAACACTGAAGCTTTCTTT
CASSVFPNWAPQGPGNTEAFF
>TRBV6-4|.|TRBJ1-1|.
TGTGCCAGCAGTGACCGGGACCGCAACACTGAAGCTTTCTTT
CASSDRDRNTEAFF
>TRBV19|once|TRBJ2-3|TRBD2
TGTGCCAGTAGTATAGGGACCGGCGGGGGGGCCTTAGATACGCAGTATTTT
CASSIGTGGGALDTQYF
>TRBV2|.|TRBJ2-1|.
TGTGCCAGCATGGTGGGACCCGCCGTATCCAATGAGCAGTTCTTC
CASMVGPAVSNEQFF
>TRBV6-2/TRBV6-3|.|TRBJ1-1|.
TGTGCCAGCAGTTCCCAAATGGGCAGGGGCGGCACTGAAGCTTTCTTT
CASSSQMGRGGTEAFF
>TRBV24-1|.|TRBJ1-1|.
TGTGCCACCAGTGACCAATCAAGCACAGGGCCAGCTTTCTTT
CATSDQSSTGPAFF
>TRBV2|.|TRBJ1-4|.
TGTGCCAGCAGTGGGGCTCCGGGTGGTTTTGAAAAACTGTTTTTT
CASSGAPGGFEKLFF
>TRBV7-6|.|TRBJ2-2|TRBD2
TGTGCCAGCAGCTTAAGCGGGAGTTACACCGGGGAGCTGTTTTTT
CASSLSGSYTGELFF
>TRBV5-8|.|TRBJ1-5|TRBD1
TGTGCCAGCAGCCGACAGGGAATGAGCCATCAGCCCCAGCATTTT
CASSRQGMSHQPQHF
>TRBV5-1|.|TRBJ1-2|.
TGCGCCAGCAGAGGGGACATCTATGGCTACACCTTC
CASRGDIYGYTF
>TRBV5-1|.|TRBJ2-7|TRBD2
TGCGCCAGCAGCTTGAAACTAGCGGGGGGCCTAAGCTCCTACGAGCAGTACTTC
CASSLKLAGGLSSYEQYF
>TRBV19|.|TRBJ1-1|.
TGTGCCAGTAGTCCCGAGAACATGAACACTGAAGCTTTCTTT
CASSPENMNTEAFF
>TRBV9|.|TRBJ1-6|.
TGTGCCAGCAGCGTAGGACCGGGGGATTCACCCCTCCACTTT
CASSVGPGDSPLHF
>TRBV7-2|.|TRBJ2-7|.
TGTGCCAGCAGCTCGATGGCTCAGCAGTACTTC
CASSSMAQQYF
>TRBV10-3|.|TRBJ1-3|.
TGTGCCATCAGCCAGGGCTCTGGAAACACCATATATTTT
CAISQGSGNTIYF
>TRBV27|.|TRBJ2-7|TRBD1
TGTGCCAGCCCGACAGGGGGCCCCTACGAGCAGTACTTC
CASPTGGPYEQYF
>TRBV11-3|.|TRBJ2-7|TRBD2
TGTGCCAGCAGCTTAGAATTAACCAGCGGGAGTGTCGAGCAGTACTTC
CASSLELTSGSVEQYF
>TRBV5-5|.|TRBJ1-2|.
TGTGCCAGCAGCTCGACCTTACGGACAGAGTCGGGCTACACCTTC
CASSSTLRTESGYTF
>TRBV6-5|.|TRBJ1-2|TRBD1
TGTGCCAGCAGTCGCGGCGGCAGGGGGCGTGATGGCTACACCTTC
CASSRGGRGRDGYTF
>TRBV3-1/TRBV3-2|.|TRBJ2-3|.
TGTGCCAGCAGCCAAGCTCTCAGCACAGATACGCAGTATTTT
CASSQALSTDTQYF
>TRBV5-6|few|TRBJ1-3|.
TGTGCCAGCAGCCAAGTTTCTGGAAACACCATATATTTT
CASSQVSGNTIYF
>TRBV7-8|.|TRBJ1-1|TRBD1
TGTGCCAGCAGCTTAGGGGACAGGGGGCGTGAGGCTTTCTTT
CASSLGDRGREAFF
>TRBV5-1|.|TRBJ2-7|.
TGCGCCAGCAGCTTCATAAGCTCCTACGAGCAGTACTTC
CASSFISSYEQYF
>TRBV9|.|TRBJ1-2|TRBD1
TGTGCCAGCAGCGTAGTCGGGACAGGGGGAGGCTACACCTTC
CASSVVGTGGGYTF
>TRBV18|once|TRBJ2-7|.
TGTGCCAGCTCACCGCTGCCCGGGCAGGGGTCGTACGAGCAGTACTTC
CASSPLPGQGSYEQYF
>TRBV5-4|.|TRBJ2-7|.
TGTGCCAGCAGCTCACAGGGAGGCAGCTACGAGCAGTACTTC
CASSSQGGSYEQYF
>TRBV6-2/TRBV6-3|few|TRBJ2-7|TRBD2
TGTGCCAGCAGTTGGACTAGCGGGAGGTTCAACGAGCAGTACTTC
CASSWTSGRFNEQYF
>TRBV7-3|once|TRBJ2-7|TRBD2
TGTGCCAGCAGCTCGAGTACTAGCGGGGGGGAGCAGTACTTC
CASSSSTSGGEQYF
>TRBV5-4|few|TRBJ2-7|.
TGTGCCAGCAGCTTGGAAGGCACTTCCTACGAGCAGTACTTC
CASSLEGTSYEQYF
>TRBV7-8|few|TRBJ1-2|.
TGTGCCAGCAGCTTAGACGCTCCGCGGGGCTCTAACTATGGCTACACCTTC
CASSLDAPRGSNYGYTF
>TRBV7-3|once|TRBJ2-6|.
TGTGCCAGCAGCTCGTATGGGGCCAACGTCCTGACTTTC
CASSSYGANVLTF
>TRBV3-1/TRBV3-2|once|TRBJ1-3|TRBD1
TGTGCCAGCAGCCAACGGGGGGACAGGGTTGGAAACACCATATATTTT
CASSQRGDRVGNTIYF
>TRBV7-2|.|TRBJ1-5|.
TGTGCCAGCAGCTTAAGGGAGTATCAGCCCCAGCATTTT
CASSLREYQPQHF
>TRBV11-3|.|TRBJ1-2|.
TGTGCCAGCAGCTTAGATTCATGGGGGAATGGCTACACCTTC
CASSLDSWGNGYTF
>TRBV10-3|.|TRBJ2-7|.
TGTGCCATCAGTGTTAGAATGAGCGAGCAGTACTTC
CAISVRMSEQYF
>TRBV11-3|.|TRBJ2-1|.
TGTGCCAGCAGCTTATACTCCGACAATGAGCAGTTCTTC
CASSLYSDNEQFF
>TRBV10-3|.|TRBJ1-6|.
TGTGCCATCGTCGGGGCAGCGAATTCACCCCTCCACTTT
CAIVGAANSPLHF